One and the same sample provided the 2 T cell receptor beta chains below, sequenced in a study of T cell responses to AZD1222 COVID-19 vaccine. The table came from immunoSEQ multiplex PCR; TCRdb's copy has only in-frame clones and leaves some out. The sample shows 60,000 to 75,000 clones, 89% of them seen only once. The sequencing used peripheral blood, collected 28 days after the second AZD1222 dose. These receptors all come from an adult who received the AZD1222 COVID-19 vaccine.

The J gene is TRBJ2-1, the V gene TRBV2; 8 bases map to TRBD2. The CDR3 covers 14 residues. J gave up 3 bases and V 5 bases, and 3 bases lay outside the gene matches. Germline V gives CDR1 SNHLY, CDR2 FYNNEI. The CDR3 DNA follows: TGTGCCAGCAGTACCGGGACTAGCTACAATGAGCAGTTCTTC. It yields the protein CASSTGTSYNEQFF.

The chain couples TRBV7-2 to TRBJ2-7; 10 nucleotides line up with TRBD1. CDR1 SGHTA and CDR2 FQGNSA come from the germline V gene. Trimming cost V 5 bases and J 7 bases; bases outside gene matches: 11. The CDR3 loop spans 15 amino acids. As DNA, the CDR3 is TGTGCCAGCAGCCTAACCATAGGGACAGGGGAAGAGCAGTACTTC. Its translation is CASSLTIGTGEEQYF.